This is a list of T cell receptor beta chains from one sample in a study of PD-1 blockade in classical Hodgkin lymphoma. Here immunoSEQ multiplex PCR was the method, and the copy in TCRdb shows in-frame clones only, minus some. The sample has tens of thousands of clones; 89% are singletons. Sequenced here: peripheral blood mononuclear cells (PBMCs), sampled before the second cycle of nivolumab. The receptors were sampled from a human donor with classical Hodgkin lymphoma. The CDR3 runs from the conserved cysteine through the conserved F or W. Fields, in order: V gene, J gene, D gene, clone size, CDR3 protein, CDR3 DNA. D genes are given only for firm matches. Clone size, where shown, is once, few, many, or a class for clones that have expanded.

TRBV9	TRBJ1-4	.	.	CASSVSQGRSEKLFF	TGTGCCAGCAGCGTAAGTCAAGGGAGGAGTGAAAAACTGTTTTTT
TRBV10-2	TRBJ2-7	.	once	CASLDTLGYEQYF	TGCGCCAGCCTCGACACCCTCGGCTACGAGCAGTACTTC
TRBV4-1	TRBJ2-3	.	.	CASSQGAGQYTDTQYF	TGCGCCAGCAGCCAAGGGGCAGGGCAGTACACAGATACGCAGTATTTT
TRBV29-1	TRBJ2-7	TRBD2	.	CSVLVRGVGLAIYEQYF	TGCAGCGTTCTAGTTAGGGGGGTGGGACTAGCGATCTACGAGCAGTACTTC
TRBV6-5	TRBJ2-1	.	medium-sized	CASSYSGGVGNEQFF	TGTGCCAGCAGTTACTCTGGGGGAGTCGGAAATGAGCAGTTCTTC
TRBV6-5	TRBJ2-2	.	.	CASSYSGTSNTGELFF	TGTGCCAGCAGTTACTCAGGGACATCGAACACCGGGGAGCTGTTTTTT
TRBV6-5	TRBJ2-6	.	.	CASSLGRSGANVLTF	TGTGCCAGCAGCTTGGGACGCTCTGGGGCCAACGTCCTGACTTTC
TRBV30	TRBJ1-3	.	.	CAWDLKGRNTIYF	TGTGCCTGGGACCTTAAGGGACGAAACACCATATATTTT
TRBV7-3	TRBJ2-1	.	.	CASSLGGDTPNEQFF	TGTGCCAGCAGCTTAGGGGGAGACACACCCAATGAGCAGTTCTTC
TRBV5-1	TRBJ2-3	.	.	CASSTDSLTDTQYF	TGCGCCAGCAGCACGGACTCTCTCACAGATACGCAGTATTTT
TRBV28	TRBJ1-4	.	.	CASSLPGANEKLFF	TGTGCCAGCAGTTTACCGGGGGCTAATGAAAAACTGTTTTTT
TRBV4-1	TRBJ2-3	.	once	CASSPRGTDTQYF	TGCGCCAGCAGCCCCCGGGGTACAGATACGCAGTATTTT
TRBV4-2	TRBJ2-5	TRBD2	.	CASSQGTSGSQETQYF	TGTGCCAGCAGCCAAGGGACTAGCGGGAGTCAAGAGACCCAGTACTTC
TRBV11-2	TRBJ2-5	.	once	CASSLGADSRGWETQYF	TGTGCCAGCAGCTTGGGAGCAGACAGTCGTGGTTGGGAGACCCAGTACTTC
TRBV5-1	TRBJ1-1	.	.	CASSLERGSAFF	TGCGCCAGCAGCTTGGAAAGGGGTTCGGCTTTCTTT
TRBV5-8	TRBJ2-5	.	.	CASSLGAGQQETQYF	TGTGCCAGCAGCTTGGGGGCAGGGCAACAAGAGACCCAGTACTTC
TRBV9	TRBJ2-5	.	.	CASSVGNVKETQYF	TGTGCCAGCAGCGTAGGGAACGTTAAAGAGACCCAGTACTTC
TRBV27	TRBJ1-1	.	.	CASSFGQEANTEAFF	TGTGCCAGCAGTTTTGGGCAGGAGGCGAACACTGAAGCTTTCTTT
TRBV29-1	TRBJ2-7	.	few	CSVGADWEQYF	TGCAGCGTTGGCGCCGACTGGGAGCAGTACTTC
TRBV27	TRBJ2-2	TRBD1	.	CASGWTGGNTGELFF	TGTGCCAGCGGATGGACAGGGGGCAACACCGGGGAGCTGTTTTTT
TRBV7-3	TRBJ2-2	.	.	CASSLTGTLTGELFF	TGTGCCAGCAGCTTAACGGGAACCCTCACCGGGGAGCTGTTTTTT
TRBV19	TRBJ1-5	.	once	CASSMANPPQHF	TGTGCCAGTAGTATGGCAAACCCGCCCCAGCATTTT
TRBV9	TRBJ2-1	.	few	CASSVGSPYNEQFF	TGTGCCAGCAGCGTGGGCAGCCCCTACAATGAGCAGTTCTTC
TRBV5-1	TRBJ2-1	.	.	CASSNTDYQNEQFF	TGCGCCAGCAGCAATACGGACTACCAGAATGAGCAGTTCTTC
TRBV2	TRBJ2-2	TRBD2	.	CASSANGGGFPGELFF	TGTGCCAGCAGTGCTAACGGGGGGGGCTTCCCCGGGGAGCTGTTTTTT
TRBV18	TRBJ1-1	.	once	CASSPREVNTEAFF	TGTGCCAGCTCACCCAGGGAAGTGAACACTGAAGCTTTCTTT
TRBV5-1	TRBJ1-1	.	.	CASSLASGAGTEAFF	TGCGCCAGCAGCTTGGCCTCTGGGGCTGGCACTGAAGCTTTCTTT
TRBV27	TRBJ1-1	.	.	CASSQQGYNTEAFF	TGTGCCAGCAGCCAACAGGGCTACAACACTGAAGCTTTCTTT
TRBV5-1	TRBJ2-7	.	.	CASSLPLLSGRVGYEQYF	TGCGCCAGCAGCTTGCCCCTCCTGTCAGGGAGAGTGGGGTACGAGCAGTACTTC
TRBV15	TRBJ2-5	.	.	CATSRDGRGTRETQYF	TGTGCCACCAGCAGAGATGGAAGGGGGACGAGGGAGACCCAGTACTTC
TRBV14	TRBJ2-1	.	.	CASSLSWGDNNEQFF	TGTGCCAGCAGCCTCTCCTGGGGGGATAACAATGAGCAGTTCTTC
TRBV28	TRBJ1-2	TRBD1	.	CASSFPTGGNYGYTF	TGTGCCAGCAGTTTCCCTACAGGGGGCAACTATGGCTACACCTTC
TRBV29-1	TRBJ2-3	TRBD2	.	CSVEEREKNTADTQYF	TGCAGCGTTGAAGAGCGGGAGAAGAACACGGCAGATACGCAGTATTTT
TRBV5-1	TRBJ1-4	TRBD1	.	CASSLGQGPEKLFF	TGCGCCAGCAGCTTAGGACAGGGGCCCGAAAAACTGTTTTTT
TRBV6-5	TRBJ1-2	TRBD1	.	CASSNNRGWGYTF	TGTGCCAGCAGTAACAACAGGGGATGGGGCTACACCTTC
TRBV11-3	TRBJ2-7	.	.	CASTQHRAFYEQYF	TGTGCCAGCACCCAACACAGGGCCTTCTACGAGCAGTACTTC
TRBV5-1	TRBJ2-1	TRBD2	.	CASSLVGGAREGRNEQFF	TGCGCCAGCAGCTTAGTCGGCGGTGCGCGGGAGGGACGCAATGAGCAGTTCTTC
TRBV28	TRBJ1-3	TRBD1	.	CASSKIRDSFLYF	TGTGCCAGCAGTAAGATCCGGGACAGTTTTTTGTATTTT
TRBV11-2	TRBJ1-6	.	.	CASSLSDSPLHF	TGTGCCAGCAGCTTAAGTGATTCACCCCTCCACTTT
TRBV27	TRBJ2-2	.	.	CASSPSNTGELFF	TGTGCCAGCAGTCCTTCGAACACCGGGGAGCTGTTTTTT
TRBV10-3	TRBJ1-1	.	.	CAISTFGRVLGSTEAFF	TGTGCCATCAGTACATTCGGTCGGGTCCTAGGGAGCACTGAAGCTTTCTTT
TRBV28	TRBJ2-1	TRBD2	.	CASRHFGTSGNNEQFF	TGTGCCAGCCGTCACTTTGGCACTAGCGGGAATAATGAGCAGTTCTTC